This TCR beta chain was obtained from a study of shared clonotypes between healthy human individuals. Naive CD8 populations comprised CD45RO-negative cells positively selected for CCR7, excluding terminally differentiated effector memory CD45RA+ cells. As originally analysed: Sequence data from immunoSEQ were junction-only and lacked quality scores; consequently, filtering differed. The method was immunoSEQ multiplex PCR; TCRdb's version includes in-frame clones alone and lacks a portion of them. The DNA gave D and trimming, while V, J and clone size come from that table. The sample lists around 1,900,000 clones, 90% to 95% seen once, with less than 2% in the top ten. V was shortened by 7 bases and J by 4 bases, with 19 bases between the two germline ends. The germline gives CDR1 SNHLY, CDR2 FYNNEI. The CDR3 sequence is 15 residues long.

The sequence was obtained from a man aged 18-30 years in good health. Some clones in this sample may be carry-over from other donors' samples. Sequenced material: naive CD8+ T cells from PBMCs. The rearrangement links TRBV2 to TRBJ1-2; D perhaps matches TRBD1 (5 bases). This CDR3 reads CASTGTPGPSYGYTF. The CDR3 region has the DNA TGTGCCAGCACTGGGACCCCAGGGCCGAGCTATGGCTACACCTTC.